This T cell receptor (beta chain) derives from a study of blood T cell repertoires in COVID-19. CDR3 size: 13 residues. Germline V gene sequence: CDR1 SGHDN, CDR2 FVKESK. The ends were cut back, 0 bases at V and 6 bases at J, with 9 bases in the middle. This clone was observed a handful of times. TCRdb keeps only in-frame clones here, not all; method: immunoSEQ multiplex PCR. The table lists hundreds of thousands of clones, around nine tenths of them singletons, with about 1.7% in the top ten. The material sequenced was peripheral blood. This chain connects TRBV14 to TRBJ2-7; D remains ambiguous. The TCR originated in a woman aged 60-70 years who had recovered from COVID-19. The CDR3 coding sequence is TGTGCCAGCAGCCAAGAAACGATCGGCGAGCAGTACTTC. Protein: CASSQETIGEQYF.